The clone carrying this T cell receptor (beta chain) was found many times. What it recognizes is unknown. Time point of the sample: persistent/refractory GD, antithyroid drugs over 5 years with positive TRAb. PBMC RNA was the source of the TCR library. With EDTA tubes as the receptacles, around 10 milliliters of peripheral blood were drawn. Relying on iRepertoire HTBI primers and Arm-PCR of CDR3 regions, the team built TCR beta libraries. MiXCR was run by TCRdb on the multiplex PCR reads, yielding one entry per CDR3 protein. Of around 460,000 distinct CDR3 sequences detected, under 25% appear once; the ten largest clones hold around 14%. The CDR3 sequence is 16 residues long. From germline, CDR1 is MDHEN and CDR2 SYDVKM. Trimming stripped 3 bases from V and 5 bases from J, with 19 bases between. The record originates from a study of regulatory T cells in long-lasting Graves disease. Study-level findings and limits: Gene preferences differed: TRBV28, TRBJ1-2, TRBJ2-5 in persistent cases. Persistent-disease Graves' patients showed less TCR diversity than new cases.

V and J are TRBV28 and TRBJ2-5; D not resolved. Specimen: peripheral blood mononuclear cells (PBMCs), collected when the disease was refractory, from a patient treated with antithyroid drugs. This TCR was sampled from a female donor with Graves disease. The CDR3 here is CASSLGPGDTLETQYF. CDR3 coding DNA: TGTGCCAGCAGTTTGGGCCCAGGAGACACTCTTGAGACCCAGTACTTC.